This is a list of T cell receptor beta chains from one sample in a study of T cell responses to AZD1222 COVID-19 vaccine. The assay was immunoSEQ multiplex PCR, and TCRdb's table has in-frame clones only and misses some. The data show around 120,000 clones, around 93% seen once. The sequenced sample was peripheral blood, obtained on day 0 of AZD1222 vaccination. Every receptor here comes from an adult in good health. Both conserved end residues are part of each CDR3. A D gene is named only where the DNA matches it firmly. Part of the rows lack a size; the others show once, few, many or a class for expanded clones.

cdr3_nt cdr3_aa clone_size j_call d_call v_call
TGTGCCAGCAGCGTAGGGGCTAGCGGACAAGAGACCCAGTACTTC CASSVGASGQETQYF . TRBJ2-5 TRBD2 TRBV9
TGTGCCAGCTCACCGACCAGGACAGCGGTCAAATTGAACACTGAAGCTTTCTTT CASSPTRTAVKLNTEAFF . TRBJ1-1 . TRBV18
TGTGCCAGCAGTTTAGGGACAGGGACCCACCCAAAAACGCAGTATTTT CASSLGTGTHPKTQYF . TRBJ2-3 TRBD1 TRBV28
TGTGCCAGCTCACTATGGACAGGGGAAGAGACCCAGTACTTC CASSLWTGEETQYF . TRBJ2-5 TRBD1 TRBV18
TGTGCCAGCAGTGAAAGGACAGGGGAATACACCATATATTTT CASSERTGEYTIYF . TRBJ1-3 TRBD1 TRBV2
TGCGCCAGCGGGCTCGGGGACACACCCTACGAGCAGTACTTC CASGLGDTPYEQYF . TRBJ2-7 . TRBV5-1
TGTGCCAGCAGTGGGGCAGGGAACAATGAGCAGTTCTTC CASSGAGNNEQFF . TRBJ2-1 . TRBV2
TGTGCCAGCAGCCGTCACAGGGACACTGAAGCTTTCTTT CASSRHRDTEAFF . TRBJ1-1 . TRBV4-2
TGTGCCAGCATCAGCCCATCCGGGGGGCGGAGTAGTAACTATGGCTACACCTTC CASISPSGGRSSNYGYTF . TRBJ1-2 . TRBV7-2
TGTGCCAGTAGTATGGGCAGGGTGGGGAACACTGAAGCTTTCTTT CASSMGRVGNTEAFF . TRBJ1-1 . TRBV19
TGTGCCAGCACCCAGGCAGCGGGGGGAGGAGATACGCAGTATTTT CASTQAAGGGDTQYF . TRBJ2-3 TRBD2 TRBV9
TGTGCCACCAGCAGAGATTATGGACAGGGGGCCTATCAGCCCCAGCATTTT CATSRDYGQGAYQPQHF . TRBJ1-5 TRBD1 TRBV15
TGTGCCAGCAGCCCAGAACAGGGGTCTTACTATGGCTACACCTTC CASSPEQGSYYGYTF . TRBJ1-2 TRBD1 TRBV5-5
TGCAGCGTGGCAGGGACAGAAGAGACCCAGTACTTC CSVAGTEETQYF . TRBJ2-5 TRBD1 TRBV29-1
TGTGCCAGCAGTCTTGCAGGGGGTAACACTGAAGCTTTCTTT CASSLAGGNTEAFF once TRBJ1-1 TRBD1 TRBV28
TGTGCCAGCAGTTCCCCGGGATTCCGACAGATCCCTGAAGCTTTCTTT CASSSPGFRQIPEAFF . TRBJ1-1 . TRBV6-2/TRBV6-3
TGCGCCAGCAGTGACCTCTGGGGGGCCTACGAGCAGTACTTC CASSDLWGAYEQYF . TRBJ2-7 . TRBV10-2
TGTGCCAGTAGTATAGCAGCGAGAAAGGGGTACGAGCAGTACTTC CASSIAARKGYEQYF . TRBJ2-7 . TRBV19
TGTGCCAGCAGCGGGGACAGGACAGACCGATCTAATGAAAAACTGTTTTTT CASSGDRTDRSNEKLFF . TRBJ1-4 TRBD1 TRBV5-6
TGTGCCAGCAGACCCGGGGGAATTGGGACTGAAGCTTTCTTT CASRPGGIGTEAFF . TRBJ1-1 . TRBV28
TGTGCCAGCACCCCCGGGCCCTGGCAGCTAGAGGGGAATGGTGGCTACACCTTC CASTPGPWQLEGNGGYTF . TRBJ1-2 . TRBV2
TGTGCCTGGAGCCAGGGGAACTATGGCTACACCTTC CAWSQGNYGYTF once TRBJ1-2 . TRBV30
TGTGCCAGCAGCTTAGCCCCCACAGGGAGCTATGGCTACACCTTC CASSLAPTGSYGYTF . TRBJ1-2 . TRBV11-2
TGTGCCAGCAGCCGGACTAGAGACAATGAGCAGTTCTTC CASSRTRDNEQFF . TRBJ2-1 TRBD2 TRBV3-1/TRBV3-2
TGCGCCAGCAGCTTGGATTACCTGTCTGGCTACACCTTC CASSLDYLSGYTF . TRBJ1-2 . TRBV5-1
TGTGCCAGCAGCCCCACCCCGGGGACAGGGGCCAATGAGCAGTTCTTC CASSPTPGTGANEQFF once TRBJ2-1 TRBD1 TRBV5-6
TGTGCCAGCAGTACTAGACTAGCGGGGGGGCGGAACTGGAATGAGCAGTTCTTC CASSTRLAGGRNWNEQFF . TRBJ2-1 TRBD2 TRBV27
TGTGCCAGCAGGATAGGACCCATTCTTAGCACAGATACGCAGTATTTT CASRIGPILSTDTQYF . TRBJ2-3 . TRBV2
TGCAGTGCTAGTTTAGTAGCCGGCACCGGGGAGCTGTTTTTT CSASLVAGTGELFF . TRBJ2-2 . TRBV20-1
TGTGCCAGCTCAGTGGGGCAGTCGGTGAATGGCTACACCTTC CASSVGQSVNGYTF . TRBJ1-2 . TRBV18
TGTGCCAGCAGCCCGCCCACAGGGGGCTATGGCTACACCTTC CASSPPTGGYGYTF . TRBJ1-2 TRBD1 TRBV5-4
TGTGCCAGCAGCTTAGGCGGGGGGTACTCCTACGAGCAGTACTTC CASSLGGGYSYEQYF . TRBJ2-7 TRBD2 TRBV7-2
TGTGCCAGCAGCTTAGATTACTCCGGCTCCTACAATGAGCAGTTCTTC CASSLDYSGSYNEQFF . TRBJ2-1 . TRBV11-2
TGTGCCAGCAGACTAGCGGGGACCGGGGAGCTGTTTTTT CASRLAGTGELFF . TRBJ2-2 TRBD2 TRBV6-5
TGCGCCAGCAGCCAAGATACGGCAGGGGGGGGATACGAGCAGTACTTC CASSQDTAGGGYEQYF . TRBJ2-7 . TRBV4-3
TGTGCCAGCAGCGTAGCCATCCAGGGGATTGAGACCCAGTACTTC CASSVAIQGIETQYF . TRBJ2-5 . TRBV9
TGTGCCAGCAGCTGGGGCGACTATGGCTACACCTTC CASSWGDYGYTF . TRBJ1-2 . TRBV5-6
TGTGCCAGCAGCCAAGATTGGCGTCGCTACACCTTC CASSQDWRRYTF . TRBJ1-2 . TRBV3-1/TRBV3-2
TGTGCCAGCAGTTATGCGATGGCGTACTCAAACACTGAAGCTTTCTTT CASSYAMAYSNTEAFF . TRBJ1-1 . TRBV6-5
TGTGCCAGCAGCCTTCCAGGGCCCTCTGGAAACACCATATATTTT CASSLPGPSGNTIYF . TRBJ1-3 . TRBV3-1/TRBV3-2
TGTGCCATCAGTACTTCACAGGGAAGGGGGGTTACTGAAGCTTTCTTT CAISTSQGRGVTEAFF once TRBJ1-1 . TRBV10-3
TGTGCCAGCTCAGACGGGGCCAATCAGCCCCAGCATTTT CASSDGANQPQHF . TRBJ1-5 . TRBV18
TGTGCCAGCAGCTCCCGGACAGGGGGGGGGTTGGGTGGCTACACCTTC CASSSRTGGGLGGYTF . TRBJ1-2 TRBD1 TRBV27
TGTGCCAGCAGTCAGACGGGGGGCGCGAATCAGCCCCAGCATTTT CASSQTGGANQPQHF . TRBJ1-5 . TRBV3-1/TRBV3-2
TGTGCCAGCAGCTTAATGACAGGTCCTCTACTGAACTATGGCTACACCTTC CASSLMTGPLLNYGYTF . TRBJ1-2 . TRBV7-6
TGTGCCAGCAGTCACGGACAGGGGGATGGCTACACCTTC CASSHGQGDGYTF . TRBJ1-2 TRBD1 TRBV27
TGTGCCAGCAGCCACGGACGGAGCAATCAGCCCCAGCATTTT CASSHGRSNQPQHF . TRBJ1-5 . TRBV3-1/TRBV3-2
TGTGCCAGTAGTCCAAAGACAGGGGGCCTCACAGATACGCAGTATTTT CASSPKTGGLTDTQYF . TRBJ2-3 TRBD1 TRBV19
TGTGCCTCTGGGAGGCGACCCTCCTACGAGCAGTACTTC CASGRRPSYEQYF . TRBJ2-7 . TRBV27
TGTGCCAGCAGCCCGAAGGTGAGGGGGAACACTGAAGCTTTCTTT CASSPKVRGNTEAFF . TRBJ1-1 . TRBV7-2
TGTGCCAGCAGCCCGGACAGGGGTACCGGGGAGCTGTTTTTT CASSPDRGTGELFF . TRBJ2-2 TRBD1 TRBV7-6
TGTGCCACTGGGACAGGGCCAGTGATGAACACTGAAGCTTTCTTT CATGTGPVMNTEAFF . TRBJ1-1 TRBD1 TRBV27
TGTGCCAGCAGCTCCCCTGGCGGGACTAGCTCCTACGAGCAGTACTTC CASSSPGGTSSYEQYF . TRBJ2-7 TRBD2 TRBV7-6
TGTGCCAGCCTCCGGGACAGGGGGGACAATGAGCAGTTCTTC CASLRDRGDNEQFF . TRBJ2-1 TRBD1 TRBV7-6
TGTGCCAGCAGTCTTGGAGGAACTAATGAAAAACTGTTTTTT CASSLGGTNEKLFF once TRBJ1-4 . TRBV6-5
TGTGCCAGCAGCTTGGGTGTCAGTACCCAGAACACTGAAGCTTTCTTT CASSLGVSTQNTEAFF . TRBJ1-1 . TRBV5-4
TGTGCCAGCAGCTTGGGCCGAGAGGACACCGGGGAGCTGTTTTTT CASSLGREDTGELFF once TRBJ2-2 . TRBV5-4
TGTGCCAGCAGCGTTACAGCAACTTATGGCTACACCTTC CASSVTATYGYTF . TRBJ1-2 . TRBV5-4